The rows below give T cell receptor beta chains drawn from one sample of a study of CD8 T cells in Susac syndrome. TCRdb re-derived calls from the immunoSEQ multiplex PCR reads in MiXCR, one entry per CDR3 protein. This repertoire shows fewer than 150,000 distinct CDR3 sequences, 94% found once; its top ten account for 0.25% to 0.3%. The specimen was CD8+ T cells from PBMCs. The receptors come from a human donor in good health. Each CDR3 is given without its conserved first and last residue. The D gene is left open where the match is weak.

J,D,V,length,CDR3
TRBJ1-1,-,TRBV29-1,11,SVRDGMNTEAF
TRBJ2-1,-,TRBV7-9,10,ASSLGDNEQF
TRBJ1-2,-,TRBV21-1,11,ASSSEGDAGYT
TRBJ2-7,-,TRBV30,10,AWGDSSYEQY
TRBJ1-2,TRBD1,TRBV27,10,ASTTGGRGYT
TRBJ2-4,TRBD2,TRBV27,15,ASSLSGAGGAKNIQY
TRBJ1-2,TRBD1,TRBV12-3/TRBV12-4,11,ASSRGRYYGYT
TRBJ2-1,-,TRBV25-1,14,ASSEVGGFSANEQF
TRBJ2-1,-,TRBV7-2,10,ASSTIHNEQF
TRBJ2-7,-,TRBV20-1,9,SAPKGYEQY
TRBJ2-1,TRBD2,TRBV6-2/TRBV6-3,12,ASTAGSSYNEQF
TRBJ2-1,-,TRBV27,11,ASSWGASGEQF
TRBJ2-7,-,TRBV29-1,10,SVETFRAEQY
TRBJ2-7,TRBD1,TRBV20-1,12,SASPGDRGYEQY
TRBJ2-7,-,TRBV28,11,ASSFHSPGEQY
TRBJ1-2,-,TRBV20-1,10,SAIGTVSDYT
TRBJ2-7,TRBD2,TRBV9,13,ASSPSGRESYEQY
TRBJ2-1,-,TRBV20-1,10,SARELLNEQF
TRBJ1-1,-,TRBV6-5,9,ASSIGHEAF
TRBJ2-1,-,TRBV5-6,13,ASSFGHLGDNEQF
TRBJ1-2,-,TRBV5-1,12,ASSLWVQAYGYT
TRBJ2-2,-,TRBV27,15,ASSPEGGGVPFGELF
TRBJ2-1,-,TRBV30,13,AWSVGSGGKDEQF
TRBJ2-1,-,TRBV25-1,13,ASRLPGNSGNEQF
TRBJ1-5,TRBD1,TRBV6-5,12,ASSSGQGRQPQH
TRBJ1-1,-,TRBV7-6,11,ASSGPGHTEAF
TRBJ2-5,-,TRBV28,13,ASSSLWFVQETQY
TRBJ2-4,-,TRBV12-3/TRBV12-4,14,ASSLFQELGEDIQY
TRBJ2-1,-,TRBV29-1,9,SGRFDNEQF
TRBJ2-7,TRBD2,TRBV7-9,13,ASSPVTSGRGEQY
TRBJ1-1,-,TRBV3-1,13,ASSQEGTRGPEAF
TRBJ2-7,-,TRBV7-3,11,ASSLTVGHEQY
TRBJ2-7,TRBD1,TRBV12-3/TRBV12-4,12,ASSTGQGGYEQY
TRBJ2-7,TRBD2,TRBV12-3/TRBV12-4,11,ASSFGTSWEQY
TRBJ2-3,-,TRBV13,13,ASSLFIEDTDTQY
TRBJ2-1,TRBD1,TRBV4-2,12,ASSHSTGGNEQF
TRBJ2-7,TRBD1,TRBV29-1,12,SVFLGTASYEQY
TRBJ2-1,TRBD2,TRBV3-1,15,ASSTLSSGSSYNEQF
TRBJ1-1,-,TRBV15,13,ATSRDEAGLPEAF
TRBJ2-1,-,TRBV13,13,ASSPPSEGRNEQF
TRBJ2-1,-,TRBV9,17,ASSVSLTGSRGWVNEQF
TRBJ2-5,-,TRBV9,12,ASSVFTGQETQY
TRBJ1-5,-,TRBV27,12,ASSLRGTYQPQH